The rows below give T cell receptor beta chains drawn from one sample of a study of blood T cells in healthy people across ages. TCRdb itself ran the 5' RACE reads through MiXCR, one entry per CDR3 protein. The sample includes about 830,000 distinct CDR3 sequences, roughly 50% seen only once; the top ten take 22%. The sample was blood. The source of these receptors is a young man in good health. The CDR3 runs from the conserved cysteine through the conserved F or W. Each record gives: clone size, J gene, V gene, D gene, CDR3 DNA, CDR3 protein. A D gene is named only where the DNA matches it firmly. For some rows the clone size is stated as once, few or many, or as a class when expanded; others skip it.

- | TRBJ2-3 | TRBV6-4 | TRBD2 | TGTGCCAGCCGCGAGTTGGGACTAACTTGGACAGATACGCAGTATTTT | CASRELGLTWTDTQYF
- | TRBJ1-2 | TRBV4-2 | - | TGTGCCAGCAGCCAAGATCTCAGGGGTTCAGATGGCTACACCTTC | CASSQDLRGSDGYTF
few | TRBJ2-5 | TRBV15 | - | TGTGCCACCAGCTCCAGTGAGACCCAGTACTTC | CATSSSETQYF
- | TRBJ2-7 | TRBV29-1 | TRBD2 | TGCAGCGTCAGGACTAGCGGGGGGCTCGGCGAGCAGTACTTC | CSVRTSGGLGEQYF
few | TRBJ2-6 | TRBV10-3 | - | TGTGCCATAGGGGATGGGACCAGGACCTCTGGGGCCAACGTCCTGACTTTC | CAIGDGTRTSGANVLTF
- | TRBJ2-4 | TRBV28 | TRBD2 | TGTGCCAGCACCATAGGACTAGCGGTGGGGGAGCAGTACTTC | CASTIGLAVGEQYF
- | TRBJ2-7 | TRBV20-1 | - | TGCAGTTCCGGGACACACTACGAGCAGTACTTC | CSSGTHYEQYF
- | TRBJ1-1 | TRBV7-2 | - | TGTGCCAGCAGCCCCGAGCGGGTGAGGAACACTGAAGCTTTCTTT | CASSPERVRNTEAFF
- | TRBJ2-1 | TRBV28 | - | TGTGCCAGCACCCAGGGACTCTACAATGAGCAGTTCTTC | CASTQGLYNEQFF
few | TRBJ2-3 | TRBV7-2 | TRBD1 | TGTGCCAGCAGCTCCCGGGACAGAAGAACAGATACGCAGTATTTT | CASSSRDRRTDTQYF
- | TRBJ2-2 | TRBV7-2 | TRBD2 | TGTGCCAGCAGCTTATTCGGGACTAGGGCGGGCACCGGGGAGCTGTTTTTT | CASSLFGTRAGTGELFF
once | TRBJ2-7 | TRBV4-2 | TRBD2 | TGTGCCAGCAGCCAAGCGAGATTAGCGGGAGGCCTGAGCTCCTACAATGAGCAGTACTTC | CASSQARLAGGLSSYNEQYF
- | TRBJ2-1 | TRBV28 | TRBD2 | TGTGCCAGCAGTGGCAACCTTAACCCGACTAGCGGGAGGTACAATGAGCAGTTCTTC | CASSGNLNPTSGRYNEQFF
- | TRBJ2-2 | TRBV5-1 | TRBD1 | TGCGCCAGCAGCGTGGGACAGGGGGCGAACACCGGGGAGCTGTTTTTT | CASSVGQGANTGELFF
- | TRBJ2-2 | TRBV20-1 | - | TGCAGTGCTAGAGATCTTAGGGGGACCGGGGAGCTGTTTTTT | CSARDLRGTGELFF
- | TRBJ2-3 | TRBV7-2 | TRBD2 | TGTGCCAGCAGCCCCCCTGGGGGACTATCGATAGGTACGCAGTATTTT | CASSPPGGLSIGTQYF
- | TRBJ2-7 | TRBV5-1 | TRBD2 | TGCGCCAGCAGCTTCGTACTAGCGGGAGGTCAGAATGAGCAGTACTTC | CASSFVLAGGQNEQYF
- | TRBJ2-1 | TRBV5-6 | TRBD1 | TGTGCCAGCAGCCGGGACAGGTTTGTGGGGGTGCAGTTCTTC | CASSRDRFVGVQFF
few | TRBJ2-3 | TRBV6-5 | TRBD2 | TGTGCCAGCAGTTACGCACCTAGCGGGAGTGGGGAAGATACGCAGTATTTT | CASSYAPSGSGEDTQYF
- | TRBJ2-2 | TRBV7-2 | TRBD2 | TGTGCCAGCAGCCGTGGACTAGCGGGATCGAACACCGGGGAGCTGTTTTTT | CASSRGLAGSNTGELFF
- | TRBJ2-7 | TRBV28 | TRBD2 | TGTGCCACCAAACCTACTAGCGGGAGAGGTTTCCACGAGCAGTACTTC | CATKPTSGRGFHEQYF
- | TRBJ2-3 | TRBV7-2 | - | TGTGCCAGCAGCTTAGTAGCGGAAACTAGCACAGATACGCAGTATTTT | CASSLVAETSTDTQYF
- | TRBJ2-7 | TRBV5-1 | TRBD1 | TGCGCCAGCAGCTTGGGGGACAGGGTAAACGGCGAGCAGTACTTC | CASSLGDRVNGEQYF
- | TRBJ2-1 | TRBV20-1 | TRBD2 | TGCAGTGCTAGTGATACGAGACTAGCGGGAGGTCCCAATGAGCAGTTCTTC | CSASDTRLAGGPNEQFF
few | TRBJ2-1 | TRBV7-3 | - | TGTGCCAGCAGCTTAAAACGGGGGACCCCCTCCTACAATGAGCAGTTCTTC | CASSLKRGTPSYNEQFF
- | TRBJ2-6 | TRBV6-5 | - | TGTGCCAGCAAGCGCGAGTGGAAAACTGGGGCCAACGTCCTGACTTTC | CASKREWKTGANVLTF
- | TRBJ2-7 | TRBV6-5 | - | TGTGCCAGCAGGCAGTCAGTTGAAGGCTACGAGCAGTACTTC | CASRQSVEGYEQYF
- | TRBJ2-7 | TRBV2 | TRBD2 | TGTGCCAGCAGTGAGGAGCGGGGGGTTTCGGACGAGCAGTACTTC | CASSEERGVSDEQYF
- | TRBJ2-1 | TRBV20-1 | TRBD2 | TGCAGTGCTAGAACATTCCGGACTAGCATCTACAATGAGCAGTTCTTC | CSARTFRTSIYNEQFF
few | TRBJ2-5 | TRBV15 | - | TGTGCCACCAGCAGGAACAGGGTGGCGGAGACCCAGTACTTC | CATSRNRVAETQYF
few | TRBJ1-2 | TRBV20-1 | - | TGCAGTGCTAGCCCAGACTCTTATGGCTACACCTTC | CSASPDSYGYTF
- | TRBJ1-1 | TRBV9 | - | TGTGCCAGCAGCCTATTCGTTGGGGAGGACACTGAAGCTTTCTTT | CASSLFVGEDTEAFF
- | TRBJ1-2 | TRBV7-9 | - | TGTGCCAGCAGCTTAAGGGGAGCGGGGAACGGGAACTATGGCTACACCTTC | CASSLRGAGNGNYGYTF
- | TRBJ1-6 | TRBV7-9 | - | TGTGCCAGCAGCGCGTTGGCCGGATCACCCCTCCACTTT | CASSALAGSPLHF
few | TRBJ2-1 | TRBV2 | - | TGTGCCAGCAGTAGAGGGGCAAAGCAGTTCTTC | CASSRGAKQFF
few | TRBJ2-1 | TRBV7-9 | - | TGTGCCAGCAGCCGGGTGGCGGGCGGCTCCTACAATGAGCAGTTCTTC | CASSRVAGGSYNEQFF
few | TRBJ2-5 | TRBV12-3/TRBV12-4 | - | TGTGCCAGCAGTCCAGGGCGGCTAGTAGAGACCCAGTACTTC | CASSPGRLVETQYF
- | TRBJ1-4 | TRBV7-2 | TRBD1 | TGTGCCAGCAGCTATGACAGGGGGGATGAAAAACTGTTTTTT | CASSYDRGDEKLFF
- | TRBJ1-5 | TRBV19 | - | TGTGCCAGTAGTATCGACAGGAGCAATCAGCCCCAGCATTTT | CASSIDRSNQPQHF
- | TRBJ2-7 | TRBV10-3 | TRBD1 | TGTGCCATCAGTGAGACAGGGGCGGACGAGCAGTACTTC | CAISETGADEQYF
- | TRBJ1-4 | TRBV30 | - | TGTGCCTGGACCGGCCTTAGGGATGAAAAACTGTTTTTT | CAWTGLRDEKLFF
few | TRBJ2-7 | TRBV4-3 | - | TGCGCCAGCAGCCAGCGCTGGGACTCCTACGAGCAGTACTTC | CASSQRWDSYEQYF
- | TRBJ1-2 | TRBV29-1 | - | TGCAGCGTTGAGACCCTCGGGGATGGCTACACCTTC | CSVETLGDGYTF
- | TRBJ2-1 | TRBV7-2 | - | TGTGCCAGCAGCTTAGCGGAGCATACTTACAATGAGCAGTTCTTC | CASSLAEHTYNEQFF